Shown below are 14 T cell receptor beta chains from a single sample sequenced in a study of blood T cell repertoires in COVID-19. TCRdb keeps only in-frame clones here, not all; method: immunoSEQ multiplex PCR. The data show 270,000 or so clones, with nearly 85% seen just once and about 9.1% held by the top ten. The sequencing input was peripheral blood. The receptors originated from a human donor in a cohort sampled during active COVID-19.

This clone was counted between two and nine times. The chain employs TRBV7-2 and TRBJ2-5; a weak D match, TRBD2 (6 bases). The CDR3 consists of 14 residues. Germline loops: CDR1 SGHTA, CDR2 FQGNSA. V was pared by 3 bases and J by 1 base, with 9 bases between. Written as DNA, the CDR3 is TGTGCCAGCAGCTTGGGGGGACGCCAAGAGACCCAGTACTTC. It encodes CASSLGGRQETQYF. Together with reference TRBV7-2 and TRBJ2-5, the CDR3 gives the full variable domain: GAGVSQSPSNKVTEKGKDVELRCDPISGHTALYWYRQSLGQGLEFLIYFQGNSAPDKSGLPSDRFSAERTGGSVSTLTIQRTQQEDSAVYLCASSLGGRQETQYFGPGTRLLVL.

V usage is TRBV27 and J usage is TRBJ1-2; TRBD1 aligns across 8 bases. The trim removed 5 bases at V and 3 bases at J, leaving 5 bases unmatched. In germline, CDR1 is MNHEY, CDR2 SMNVEV (reference sequence). The CDR3 runs to 14 residues. The CDR3 DNA sequence: TGTGCCAGCAGTCCCCGGACAGGGTACTATGGCTACACCTTC. Protein sequence: CASSPRTGYYGYTF.

This clone was counted between two and nine times. This chain uses TRBV7-9 with TRBJ2-5; TRBD1 might be the D (6 bases). Germline V gene lookup returns CDR1 SEHNR and CDR2 FQNEAQ (reference sequence). This CDR3 has 15 amino acids. Trimming took off 1 base at V and 2 bases at J, with 11 bases between the two ends. CDR3 DNA: TGTGCCAGCAGCTTAGGACAGGAGAAACAAGAGACCCAGTACTTC. This sequence encodes CASSLGQEKQETQYF.

The J gene is TRBJ2-7, the V gene TRBV5-6; D remains ambiguous. CDR1 is SGHDT and CDR2 is YYEEEE in the germline V gene. Trimming took off 5 bases at V and 0 bases at J, with 9 bases between the two ends. The CDR3 is 13 residues long. CDR3 amino acids: CASRLPSSYEQYF. In DNA, the CDR3 is TGTGCCAGCAGACTTCCGAGCTCCTACGAGCAGTACTTC.

The chain recombines TRBV5-1 with TRBJ2-4; 10 nucleotides align to TRBD1. The germline V gene has CDR1 SGHRS and CDR2 YFSETQ. The CDR3 runs to 14 residues. The V gene end was trimmed by 3 bases and the J gene end by 5 bases; junction bases not matched to a gene: 2. In nucleotides, the CDR3 is TGCGCCAGCAGCTCAGGGACAGGGGAAAACATTCAGTACTTC. Encoded protein: CASSSGTGENIQYF.

A remark on this clone: The sample holds other DNA sequences that translate to the same CDR3. This chain connects TRBV11-2 to TRBJ1-1, with TRBD1 matching 8 bases. The CDR3 totals 15 residues. The V segment lost 1 base and the J segment 1 base; nucleotides outside the gene matches: 2. Germline V gene lookup returns CDR1 SGHAT and CDR2 FQNNGV. CDR3 sequence reads: CASSLAGTGNTEAFF. DNA of the CDR3: TGTGCCAGCAGCTTAGCAGGGACAGGGAACACTGAAGCTTTCTTT.

The V gene is TRBV6-2 or TRBV6-3, the J gene TRBJ1-5; 10 nucleotides match TRBD1. V trimming: 3 bases; J trimming: 2 bases; junction bases outside the gene matches: 10. Germline CDR1 MNHEY, CDR2 SVGEGT. The CDR3 runs to 18 residues. The CDR3 DNA reads as TGTGCCAGCAGTTATCCGGACAGGGGGTACTTTGGCAATCAGCCCCAGCATTTT. It translates to CASSYPDRGYFGNQPQHF.

This clone was counted only a few times. The chain joins TRBV6-5 to TRBJ1-2; 8 positions agree with TRBD1. The CDR3 has 13 residues. Germline V gives CDR1 MNHEY, CDR2 SVGAGI. Trimming took 1 base from V and 6 from J; bases not matched to a gene: 1. As DNA, the CDR3 is TGTGCCAGCAGTTACTGGACAGGGAATGGCTACACCTTC. Amino acids: CASSYWTGNGYTF.

The chain is built from TRBV5-1 and TRBJ2-3; D gene unclear. The V gene lost 0 bases and the J gene lost 4 bases, with 9 bases spanning the gap. The germline gives CDR1 SGHRS, CDR2 YFSETQ. CDR3 length: 14 residues. The CDR3 sequence is CASSLAAVADTQYF. The CDR3, as DNA: TGCGCCAGCAGCTTGGCCGCGGTTGCAGATACGCAGTATTTT.

The chain combines TRBV5-1 with TRBJ2-7; 12 bases map to TRBD2. The CDR3 is 16 amino acids. Per the germline V gene, CDR1 is SGHRS and CDR2 is YFSETQ. With 0 bases clipped from V and 7 bases from J, the junction kept 8 bases outside the gene matches. The CDR3 loop is CASSLAPSTSGREQYF. In DNA form, the CDR3 reads TGCGCCAGCAGCTTGGCCCCCTCGACTAGCGGGAGAGAGCAGTACTTC.

The chain is built from TRBV7-2 and TRBJ1-2; D is possibly TRBD1 (5 bases). Deletions cut 1 base from V and 4 bases from J, with 13 bases between. Germline V gives CDR1 SGHTA, CDR2 FQGNSA. The length of the CDR3 is 15 residues. CDR3 protein: CASSLEARVGYGYTF. As DNA, the CDR3 is TGTGCCAGCAGCTTAGAAGCCAGGGTGGGCTATGGCTACACCTTC.

Here the CDR3 DNA reads TGTGCCAGCAGCCAAGAGCAGGGGTTCCAGTCCTACAATGAGCAGTTCTTC. This sequence encodes CASSQEQGFQSYNEQFF. The chain carries TRBV14 and TRBJ2-1; D is possibly TRBD1 (6 bases). V gave up 0 bases and J gave up 1 base, with 13 bases separating them. This CDR3 spans 17 amino acids. Germline V gives CDR1 SGHDN, CDR2 FVKESK.

V usage is TRBV19 and J usage is TRBJ2-5; maybe TRBD2 (6 bases). In germline, CDR1 is LNHDA, CDR2 SQIVND (reference sequence). V was trimmed by 1 base and J by 4 bases, leaving 10 bases between them. The length of the CDR3 is 14 residues. CDR3 nucleotide sequence: TGTGCCAGTAGTATAGGACCCGGGAGAGAGACCCAGTACTTC. Translated, it gives CASSIGPGRETQYF.

This sequence joins TRBV11-2 and TRBJ1-5; D is unclear. The germline V and J ends were trimmed by 0 bases and 5 bases, with 5 bases remaining between them. The CDR3 contains 13 residues. Germline V gene data show CDR1 as SGHAT and CDR2 as FQNNGV. As DNA, the CDR3 is TGTGCCAGCAGCTTAGAACTGCATCAGCCCCAGCATTTT. Protein: CASSLELHQPQHF.